This paragraph covers one T cell receptor (beta chain) sequence. This sample is drawn from a study of response to subunit inactivated influenza vaccine. TCRdb reprocessed the RT-PCR reads with MiXCR, giving one entry per CDR3 protein. The sample includes about 540,000 distinct CDR3 sequences, around 21% seen only once; the top ten take 2.5% to 3.5%. The germline V and J ends were trimmed by 0 bases and 3 bases, with 12 bases remaining between them. CDR1 LNHNV and CDR2 YYDKDF come from the germline V gene (reference sequence). This CDR3 contains 15 residues. The same data also went into a second study, on T cells expressing NK-cell markers. From that paper: Researchers built TCR beta cDNA using 5'RACE template switching with UMIs.

Material: CD4+ T cells sorted from PBMCs, obtained approximately 13 days after vaccination. This TCR came from a man between 50 and 59 years old who received an inactivated influenza vaccine. This rearrangement joins TRBV15 to TRBJ2-7; possible D gene TRBD1, 5 bases. The CDR3 loop is CATSRDRQGYYEQYF. The CDR3 DNA follows: TGTGCCACCAGCAGAGATCGGCAGGGATACTACGAGCAGTACTTC. The full variable domain, with the rest looked up from reference TRBV15 and TRBJ2-7, is DAMVIQNPRYQVTQFGKPVTLSCSQTLNHNVMYWYQQKSSQAPKLLFHYYDKDFNNEADTPDNFQSRRPNTSFCFLDIRSPGLGDTAMYLCATSRDRQGYYEQYFGPGTRLTVT.